Described below is a single T cell receptor beta chain sequence and its context. The sample comes from a study of blood T cell repertoires in COVID-19. The repertoire was sequenced with immunoSEQ multiplex PCR; TCRdb's copy has only in-frame clones and lacks some. The sample comprises 80,000 or so clones, about three quarters of which are singletons, and approximately 5.8% rests with the top ten. This TCR was sampled from a middle-aged man with active or convalescent COVID-19. The sample comprised peripheral blood.

The CDR3 region is CAIKLGQGDTGELFF. Written as DNA, the CDR3 is TGTGCCATCAAGTTGGGACAGGGAGACACCGGGGAGCTGTTTTTT. The V gene is TRBV10-3, the J gene TRBJ2-2; 9 nucleotides agree with TRBD1. Germline trimming cut 7 bases from V and 3 bases from J; bases unmatched to any gene: 6. Germline assignment: CDR1 ENHRY and CDR2 SYGVKD. This CDR3 is built from 15 residues.